These 14 T cell receptor beta chains were all obtained from the same sample, sequenced in a study of Ad26.COV2.S vaccination and SARS-CoV-2 variants. Repertoires were generated with immunoSEQ multiplex PCR, while TCRdb's copy carries only in-frame clones and drops some. The sample has about 370,000 clones, more than 85% seen once. Treatment specified: roughly 18 received Ad26.COV2.S at low or high dose, single or two shots; 5 received placebo; per-sample allocation not given. Sampling took place 63 days after the first vaccine or placebo injection. The material was peripheral blood, obtained in a trial of Ad26.COV2.S vaccine versus placebo. Every receptor here comes from a person between 18 and 65 years old who received the Ad26.COV2.S COVID-19 vaccine or a placebo.

The V call is TRBV27, the J call TRBJ2-7; 7 bases line up with TRBD1. V was clipped by 5 bases and J by 5 bases; unmatched bases: 9. CDR3 length equals 14 residues. Germline CDR1 MNHEY, CDR2 SMNVEV (reference sequence). The CDR3 is CASSRTGLSDEQYF. The CDR3 bases are TGTGCCAGCAGTCGGACAGGTCTATCGGACGAGCAGTACTTC.

The chain has TRBV12-3 or TRBV12-4 and TRBJ1-6; D gene ambiguous. The V gene lost 3 bases and the J gene lost 10 bases, with 10 bases spanning the gap. This CDR3 is 13 amino acids long. The CDR3 reads CASSLDLWSPLHF. For the CDR3, the DNA is TGTGCCAGCAGTTTGGATTTGTGGTCACCCCTCCACTTT.

V usage is TRBV11-2 and J usage is TRBJ2-2, with 8 bases identical to TRBD2. V was clipped by 3 bases and J by 1 base; unmatched bases: 13. The CDR3 runs to 19 residues. Germline loops: CDR1 SGHAT, CDR2 FQNNGV. Here the CDR3 DNA reads TGTGCCAGCAGCTTTTTTGGCGGGGGGCGGTCCAAGAACACCGGGGAGCTGTTTTTT. Protein product: CASSFFGGGRSKNTGELFF.

The rearrangement links TRBV19 to TRBJ2-4; the match to TRBD1 covers 8 bases. V was clipped by 9 bases and J by 1 base; unmatched bases: 5. Germline values: CDR1 LNHDA, CDR2 SQIVND (reference sequence). This CDR3 contains 14 residues. The CDR3 sequence is CASQDRAAKNIQYF. The CDR3 DNA sequence: TGTGCCAGCCAGGACAGGGCGGCCAAAAACATTCAGTACTTC.

This clone was detected only a few times. V is TRBV5-5 and J is TRBJ2-5; D may correspond to TRBD1 or TRBD2 (5 bases each). CDR1 SGHKS and CDR2 YYEKEE come from the germline V gene (reference sequence). Between the trimmed V and J ends, which lost 1 base and 5 bases, there was a span of 12 bases. The CDR3 is 14 amino acids. In nucleotides, the CDR3 is TGTGCCAGCAGCTTGCGACTACCAGGGGAGACCCAGTACTTC. Protein: CASSLRLPGETQYF.

J is TRBJ1-1 and V is TRBV14, with TRBD1 matching 8 bases. The CDR3 consists of 16 residues. The V gene end was trimmed by 5 bases and the J gene end by 0 bases; junction bases not matched to a gene: 8. CDR1 SGHDN and CDR2 FVKESK come from the germline V gene. The chain's CDR3 is CASSRAGGPVNTEAFF. CDR3 in DNA: TGTGCCAGCAGCAGAGCAGGGGGCCCGGTGAACACTGAAGCTTTCTTT.

V usage is TRBV10-1 and J usage is TRBJ2-7; 7 nucleotides line up with TRBD2. The CDR3 consists of 15 residues. Per the germline V gene, CDR1 is WNHNN and CDR2 is SYGVQD (reference sequence). With V trimmed by 7 bases and J by 4 bases, 13 bases remained unmatched. CDR3 nucleotide sequence: TGCGCCAGCATCGTGGCTAAGGCGCGGGAGTACGAGCAGTACTTC. This codes for CASIVAKAREYEQYF.

The gene calls are TRBV5-5 and TRBJ2-2; 8 nucleotides agree with TRBD2. The CDR3 runs 15 residues. V trimming: 4 bases; J trimming: 4 bases; junction bases outside the gene matches: 6. CDR1 is SGHKS, CDR2 YYEKEE, per germline (reference sequence). The CDR3 sequence is CASSRPAGGTGELFF. For the CDR3, the DNA is TGTGCCAGCAGCCGGCCGGCGGGGGGCACCGGGGAGCTGTTTTTT.

The CDR3 DNA follows: TGTGCCAGCAGCCTAGGACAGTCCTACGAGCAGTACTTC. This encodes CASSLGQSYEQYF. The chain joins TRBV6-5 to TRBJ2-7; the D gene is possibly TRBD1 (6 bases). This CDR3 contains 13 residues. Germline V gene sequence: CDR1 MNHEY, CDR2 SVGAGI. V was trimmed by 6 bases and J by 1 base, leaving 10 bases between them.

The chain carries TRBV7-2 and TRBJ1-3; D gene ambiguous. The CDR3 length is 15 residues. Between the trimmed V and J ends, which lost 1 base and 0 bases, there was a span of 7 bases. In germline, CDR1 is SGHTA, CDR2 FQGNSA. DNA for the CDR3: TGTGCCAGCAGCTTAGTCGGTTACTCTGGAAACACCATATATTTT. Amino acid sequence: CASSLVGYSGNTIYF.

This chain joins TRBV6-2 or TRBV6-3 and TRBJ1-2; no reliable D call. This CDR3 spans 13 amino acids. V lost 2 bases and J 7 bases, leaving 11 bases between the germline ends. Germline CDR1 and CDR2: MNHEY and SVGEGT. The CDR3 DNA reads TGTGCCAGCAGTTACCCCCCTCCCTCTGGCTACACCTTC. Residues: CASSYPPPSGYTF.

The chain combines TRBV2 with TRBJ2-1; a weak D match, TRBD2 (6 bases). Germline CDR1 is SNHLY and CDR2 is FYNNEI. V lost 6 bases to trimming and J lost 0 bases, with 15 bases between them. The CDR3 sequence is 16 residues long. In DNA form, the CDR3 reads TGTGCCAGCAGCACCCCCCGGGGGAGCTCCTACAATGAGCAGTTCTTC. Amino acid sequence: CASSTPRGSSYNEQFF.

V and J are TRBV4-1 and TRBJ2-6; D possibly corresponds to TRBD2 (6 bases). V lost 0 bases and J 2 bases, leaving 14 bases between the germline ends. The germline CDR1 and CDR2 sequences are MGHRA and YSYEKL. The CDR3 runs to 18 residues. CDR3: CASSQDEFGGAGANVLTF. In nucleotides, the CDR3 is TGCGCCAGCAGCCAAGACGAATTCGGAGGGGCTGGGGCCAACGTCCTGACTTTC.

V and J are TRBV18 and TRBJ1-2, with D perhaps TRBD1 (5 bases). Looked up from germline, CDR1 is KGHSH and CDR2 is LQKENI. This CDR3 is built from 17 residues. Trimming removed 3 bases from V and 1 base from J, with 18 bases in between. The CDR3 sequence is CASSPRATGPGNYGYTF. The CDR3 DNA is TGTGCCAGCTCACCCCGGGCCACAGGTCCCGGTAACTATGGCTACACCTTC. The variable domain in full, completed from reference TRBV18 and TRBJ1-2, reads NAGVMQNPRHLVRRRGQEARLRCSPMKGHSHVYWYRQLPEEGLKFMVYLQKENIIDESGMPKERFSAEFPKEGPSILRIQQVVRGDSAAYFCASSPRATGPGNYGYTFGSGTRLTVV.